This entry lists 7 T cell receptor beta chains sequenced from one sample in a study of T cell clonotyping in hematopoietic cell transplantation. Assay used: immunoSEQ multiplex PCR; TCRdb lists only in-frame clones, some missing. The sample records some 14,000 clones, 94% being singletons. The sample was PBMCs, taken 30 days after allogeneic stem cell transplant. These receptor sequences come from a male patient aged 55 to 70 who had an allogeneic stem cell transplant from an unrelated donor, so the T cells may come from the graft donor. Some clones in this sample may be carry-over from other donors' samples.

V is TRBV10-1 and J is TRBJ1-1; 10 positions match TRBD1. The CDR3 is 17 amino acids. Germline assignment: CDR1 WNHNN and CDR2 SYGVQD (reference sequence). Unmatched junction bases numbered 17, after V lost 7 bases and J lost 6 bases. In DNA form, the CDR3 reads TGCGCCAGCACAGAAAGGACAGGGGGGAGTATCACACCTGAAGCTTTCTTT. Its protein product is CASTERTGGSITPEAFF.

This clone appeared a single time. The chain combines TRBV7-2 with TRBJ2-6; TRBD1 matches 7 bases. The CDR3 runs to 17 residues. In germline, CDR1 is SGHTA, CDR2 FQGNSA. J gave up 1 base and V 2 bases, and 5 bases lay outside the gene matches. The CDR3 reads CASSLPDRVSGANVLTF. The CDR3, as DNA: TGTGCCAGCAGCTTACCAGACAGGGTATCTGGGGCCAACGTCCTGACTTTC.

The V gene is TRBV7-3, the J gene TRBJ2-3; unclear D gene. Germline values: CDR1 SGHTA, CDR2 FQGTGA. V lost 5 bases and J 2 bases, leaving 8 bases between the germline ends. This CDR3 has 13 residues. The CDR3: CASSPPATDTQYF. CDR3 in DNA: TGTGCCAGCAGCCCCCCGGCCACAGATACGCAGTATTTT.

This chain links TRBV7-6 with TRBJ2-5; possibly TRBD1 for D (6 bases). The V gene's germline CDR1 is SGHVS and CDR2 FNYEAQ. The CDR3 is made up of 17 amino acids. V lost 5 bases to trimming and J lost 1 base, with 20 bases between them. The CDR3 DNA reads as TGTGCCAGCAGCCCTGATTGGACAGCGCCTACCCAAGAGACCCAGTACTTC. Encoded protein: CASSPDWTAPTQETQYF.

The rearrangement uses TRBV19 and TRBJ2-7, with 9 bases aligning to TRBD1. Germline V gives CDR1 LNHDA, CDR2 SQIVND (reference sequence). The trim removed 1 base at V and 3 bases at J, leaving 7 bases unmatched. The CDR3 runs 16 residues. The CDR3 DNA reads as TGTGCCAGTAGTATAGTAGTTGGACAGGGGATCTACGAGCAGTACTTC. It translates to CASSIVVGQGIYEQYF.

The rearrangement links TRBV4-1 to TRBJ2-2; unclear D gene. V lost 2 bases, J lost 3 bases, and 4 bases lay in between. Germline V lookup: CDR1 MGHRA, CDR2 YSYEKL. This CDR3 is 13 amino acids long. CDR3 amino acids: CASSQFDTGELFF. The CDR3, as DNA: TGCGCCAGCAGCCAATTCGACACCGGGGAGCTGTTTTTT.

The V call is TRBV6-1, the J call TRBJ1-2; 8 bases line up with TRBD1. The CDR3 covers 15 residues. The germline CDR1 and CDR2 sequences are MNHNS and SASEGT. V was clipped by 6 bases and J by 4 bases; unmatched bases: 10. The CDR3 sequence is CASRAETGVGYGYTF. The CDR3 DNA is TGTGCCAGCAGAGCCGAGACAGGGGTTGGCTATGGCTACACCTTC.